The sequence of this T cell receptor beta chain was determined in a study of shared clonotypes between healthy human individuals. Study information: The donors, two women and three men, were aged 18 to 49. Per donor, CD8 memory used one plate, CD8 naive used two, CD4 memory used three and CD4 naive used three.

When replicate PCRs were run on sorted subsets, they used about 220 ng DNA, about 30,000 T cell genomes. Original handling: Owing to the provision of junction-only sequences devoid of quality scores by immunoSEQ, filtering differed. Data came from immunoSEQ multiplex PCR; TCRdb stores just in-frame clones and leaves some out. The V and J calls and clone size are taken from that table; D and trimming were inferred from the DNA. This sample has about 1.4 million clones, with around 95% found just once. This CDR3 region has 11 residues. Germline assignment: CDR1 GTSNPN and CDR2 SVGIG (reference sequence). To note about this clone: At one boundary the junction diverges from the germline segment, which might be a read error.

The sequence came from a young man in good health. Sequencing was done on a sample of naive CD4+ T cells sorted from blood. The subset denotes: CD45RA+ positively selected. V gene TRBV30 combines with J gene TRBJ2-7; 7 bases map to TRBD2. The CDR3 is CAWRPRPSGNF. For the CDR3, the DNA is TGTGCCTGGAGGCCCCGGCCCAGCGGGAACTTC.